This T cell receptor (beta chain) is from a study of shared clonotypes between healthy human individuals. Notes on the study in general: Sampling used blood alone; tissue repertoires probably differ.

Worth noting for this clone: Its cognate antigen is unknown.

HIV-negative, healthy adults without recent acute infections or vaccinations were the donors. Per the germline V gene, CDR1 is SGHTA and CDR2 is FQGNSA. With V trimmed by 5 bases and J by 6 bases, 6 bases remained unmatched. The CDR3 is 16 amino acids. Several immunoSEQ plates held equal portions of the genomic DNA taken from each subset. PCR replicates performed on unsorted PBMC used about 300 ng DNA, 28,000 or so T cell genomes. Repertoires were generated with immunoSEQ multiplex PCR, while TCRdb's copy carries only in-frame clones and drops some. The sample includes some 480,000 clones, 79% of them seen just once.

This TCR was sampled from a woman between 40 and 50 years old in good health. Some clones in this sample may be carry-over from other donors' samples. Sequencing used PBMCs. The chain has TRBV7-2 and TRBJ2-1, with 14 bases fitting TRBD2. CDR3 sequence (DNA): TGTGCCAGCAGCCCTGGACTAGCGGGAGGACCCAATGAGCAGTTCTTC. It encodes CASSPGLAGGPNEQFF.